The rows below give T cell receptor beta chains drawn from one sample of a study of CXCR3-negative and CXCR3-positive naive CD8 T cells. With the 5' RACE reads reprocessed, TCRdb shows one record per CDR3 protein and no DNA. This repertoire includes some 41,000 distinct CDR3 sequences. Sequencing was performed on memory CD8+ T cells from blood. All receptors come from a human donor in good health. Some clones in this sample may be carry-over from other donors' samples. The CDR3 runs from the conserved cysteine through the conserved F or W. Part of the rows lack a size; the others show once, few, many or a class for expanded clones.

abundance	v_gene	j_gene	CDR3aa
.	TRBV2	TRBJ2-3	CAQRLAGGPRDTQYF
.	TRBV6-2/TRBV6-3	TRBJ2-6	CASFFDRSSSGANVLTF
.	TRBV6-5	TRBJ2-1	CASSYGRMRFLRTEQFF
medium-sized	TRBV19	TRBJ1-1	CASSYSQNTEAFF
.	TRBV27	TRBJ2-1	CASSLPDSVEQFF
.	TRBV7-2	TRBJ1-5	CASSLYQDINQPQHF
.	TRBV12-3/TRBV12-4	TRBJ2-7	CASSQRGSSYEQYF
.	TRBV25-1	TRBJ2-7	CASSPPGRVIYNEQYF
.	TRBV2	TRBJ2-7	CASSLMRLEGDEQYF
.	TRBV28	TRBJ2-7	CASTAPGQGLTYEQYF
.	TRBV11-2	TRBJ2-7	CASSLVPTSYEQYF
.	TRBV5-6	TRBJ2-7	CASSAGDYEQYF
.	TRBV11-1	TRBJ2-1	CASSPFSNEQFF
medium-sized	TRBV20-1	TRBJ2-7	CSARDPGTYSYEQYF
.	TRBV15	TRBJ2-3	CATSRTSGGTDTQYF
.	TRBV20-1	TRBJ2-5	CSARPRGWGETQYF
.	TRBV7-8	TRBJ2-7	CASSFAGDVPEQYF
.	TRBV9	TRBJ2-1	CASSYSDHEQFF
.	TRBV12-3/TRBV12-4	TRBJ1-1	CASSLGRGMEAFF
.	TRBV5-1	TRBJ1-2	CASSLEAVFNYGYTF
.	TRBV6-4	TRBJ2-1	CASSLTGRANEQFF
.	TRBV5-1	TRBJ1-2	CASSFFPENYGYTF
.	TRBV29-1	TRBJ1-2	CSVPLSDGVPNYGYTF
.	TRBV30	TRBJ2-1	CAWSVGIGHNEQFF
.	TRBV6-4	TRBJ2-1	CASSDSRDLNEQFF
.	TRBV6-2/TRBV6-3	TRBJ2-3	CASSRTSDSDTQYF
.	TRBV4-3	TRBJ1-2	CASSQDFGQTYGYTF
.	TRBV28	TRBJ2-1	CASSLLWVPGTNEQFF
.	TRBV29-1	TRBJ2-3	CSVEGGEGRWTDTQYF
.	TRBV9	TRBJ2-1	CASSPGTVIANNEQFF
.	TRBV28	TRBJ2-5	CASSFRGAGQETQYF
.	TRBV7-9	TRBJ1-1	CASTLDSRATEAFF